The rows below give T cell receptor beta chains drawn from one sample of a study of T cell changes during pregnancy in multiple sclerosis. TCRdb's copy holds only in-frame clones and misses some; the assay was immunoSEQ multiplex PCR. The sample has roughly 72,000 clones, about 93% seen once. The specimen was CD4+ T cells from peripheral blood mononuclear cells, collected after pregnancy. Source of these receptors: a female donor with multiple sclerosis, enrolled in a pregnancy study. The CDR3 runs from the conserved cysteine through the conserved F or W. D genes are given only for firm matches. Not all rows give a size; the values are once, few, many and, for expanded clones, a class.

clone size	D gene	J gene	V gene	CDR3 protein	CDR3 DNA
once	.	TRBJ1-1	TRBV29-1	CSVARQVVRTEAFF	TGCAGCGTAGCCAGACAGGTCGTTAGGACTGAAGCTTTCTTT
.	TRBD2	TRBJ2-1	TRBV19	CASSIGLAVYEQFF	TGTGCCAGTAGTATAGGCCTAGCGGTCTATGAGCAGTTCTTC
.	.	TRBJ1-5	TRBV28	CASSSRARGQPQHF	TGTGCCAGCAGCTCCCGGGCCCGGGGTCAGCCCCAGCATTTT
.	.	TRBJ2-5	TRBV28	CASAGRPGGETQYF	TGTGCCAGCGCAGGACGGCCCGGCGGGGAGACCCAGTACTTC
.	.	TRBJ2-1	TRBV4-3	CASSPNSYNEQFF	TGCGCCAGCAGCCCCAACTCCTACAATGAGCAGTTCTTC
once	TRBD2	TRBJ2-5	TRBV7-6	CASSFSGRAQETQYF	TGTGCCAGCAGTTTTAGCGGGAGGGCTCAAGAGACCCAGTACTTC
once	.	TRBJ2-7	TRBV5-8	CASSRQAGNFYEQYF	TGTGCCAGCAGCAGGCAGGCAGGGAACTTCTACGAGCAGTACTTC
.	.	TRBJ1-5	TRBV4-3	CASSQELPGRGNSNQPQHF	TGCGCCAGCAGCCAAGAGCTCCCGGGGAGAGGCAATAGCAATCAGCCCCAGCATTTT
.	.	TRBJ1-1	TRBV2	CASSEAELGGTEAFF	TGTGCCAGCAGTGAAGCCGAGCTGGGGGGCACTGAAGCTTTCTTT
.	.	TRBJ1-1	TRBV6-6	CASAYSIMNTEAFF	TGTGCCAGCGCATACAGTATCATGAACACTGAAGCTTTCTTT
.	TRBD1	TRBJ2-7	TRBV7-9	CASSLGLGNRGSYEQYF	TGTGCCAGCAGCTTAGGTTTGGGGAACAGGGGTAGCTACGAGCAGTACTTC
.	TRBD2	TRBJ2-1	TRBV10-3	CAISGTSGMSNEQFF	TGTGCCATCAGTGGGACTAGCGGGATGAGCAATGAGCAGTTCTTC
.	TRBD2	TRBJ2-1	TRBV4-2	CASSPAIPGTRHPLRQFF	TGTGCCAGCAGCCCAGCGATACCCGGGACTAGACATCCCCTGCGGCAGTTCTTC
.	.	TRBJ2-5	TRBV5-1	CASREGAGETQYF	TGCGCCAGCAGGGAGGGGGCAGGAGAGACCCAGTACTTC
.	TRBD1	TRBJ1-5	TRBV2	CASSVGQGVRPYHF	TGTGCCAGCAGTGTCGGGCAGGGGGTTAGGCCCTATCATTTT
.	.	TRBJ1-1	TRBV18	CASSPLGDSNTEAFF	TGTGCCAGCTCACCACTAGGAGATTCCAACACTGAAGCTTTCTTT
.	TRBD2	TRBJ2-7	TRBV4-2	CASSPGRKSGRGSYEQYF	TGTGCCAGCAGCCCAGGAAGGAAAAGCGGGAGGGGCTCCTACGAGCAGTACTTC
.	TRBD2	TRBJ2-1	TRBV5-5	CASSFTLGRLALYNEQFF	TGTGCCAGCAGCTTTACCTTAGGCCGACTAGCGCTCTACAATGAGCAGTTCTTC
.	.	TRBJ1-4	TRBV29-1	CSGSHRENEKLFF	TGCAGCGGAAGTCACAGGGAAAATGAAAAACTGTTTTTT
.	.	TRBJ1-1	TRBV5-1	CASSLGISPGGLGDEAFF	TGCGCCAGCAGCTTGGGCATCAGCCCGGGTGGACTTGGCGATGAAGCTTTCTTT
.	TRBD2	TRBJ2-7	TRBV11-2	CASSMVAGGPYEQYF	TGTGCCAGCAGCATGGTAGCGGGAGGGCCCTACGAGCAGTACTTC
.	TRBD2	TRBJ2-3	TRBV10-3	CAIGDGAGDADTQYF	TGTGCCATCGGTGATGGAGCGGGAGATGCGGATACGCAGTATTTT
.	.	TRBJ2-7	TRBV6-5	CASSYSGRSYEQYF	TGTGCCAGCAGTTACTCGGGCCGGTCCTACGAGCAGTACTTC
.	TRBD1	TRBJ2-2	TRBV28	CASSEWGSGGTGELFF	TGTGCCAGCTCGGAGTGGGGCTCAGGGGGCACCGGGGAGCTGTTTTTT
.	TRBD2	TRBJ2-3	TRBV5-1	CASSSGLAGDTDTQYF	TGCGCCAGCAGCTCTGGACTAGCGGGAGACACAGATACGCAGTATTTT
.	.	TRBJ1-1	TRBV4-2	CASSQEIMGRGALSEAFF	TGTGCCAGCAGCCAAGAGATTATGGGGCGGGGGGCTTTGTCTGAAGCTTTCTTT
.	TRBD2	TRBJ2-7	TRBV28	CASRRAGGSSYEQYF	TGTGCCAGCAGGAGGGCGGGAGGGAGCTCCTACGAGCAGTACTTC
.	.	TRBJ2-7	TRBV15	CATSRDRDSSNSYEQYF	TGTGCCACCAGCAGAGATCGAGACAGTTCGAACTCCTACGAGCAGTACTTC
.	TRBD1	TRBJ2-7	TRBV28	CASSLIGTGLYEQYF	TGTGCCAGCAGTTTGATCGGGACAGGGCTCTACGAGCAGTACTTC
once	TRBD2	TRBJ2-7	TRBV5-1	CASSQDLAGVTYEQYF	TGCGCCAGCAGTCAAGATTTAGCGGGAGTCACATACGAGCAGTACTTC
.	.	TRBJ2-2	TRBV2	CASSEALRGGELFF	TGTGCCAGCAGTGAAGCGCTTAGGGGCGGGGAGCTGTTTTTT
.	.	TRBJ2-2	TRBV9	CASSVVGAGELFF	TGTGCCAGCAGCGTAGTAGGGGCTGGGGAGCTGTTTTTT
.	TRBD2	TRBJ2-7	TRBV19	CASSNGTSGRYEQYF	TGTGCCAGTAGCAACGGGACTAGCGGGAGATACGAGCAGTACTTC
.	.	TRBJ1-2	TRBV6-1	CASSGNRANYGYTF	TGTGCCAGCAGTGGGAACAGGGCTAACTATGGCTACACCTTC
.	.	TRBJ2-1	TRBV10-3	CAISVTPTSYNEQFF	TGTGCCATCAGTGTGACACCGACCTCCTACAATGAGCAGTTCTTC
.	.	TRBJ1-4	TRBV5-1	CASSSNVRGTNEKLFF	TGCGCCAGCAGCTCAAACGTCAGGGGAACTAATGAAAAACTGTTTTTT
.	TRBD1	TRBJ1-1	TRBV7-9	CASSPGTGQNTEAFF	TGTGCCAGCAGCCCAGGGACAGGACAGAACACTGAAGCTTTCTTT
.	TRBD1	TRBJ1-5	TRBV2	CASRPGTGQPQHF	TGTGCCAGCAGACCGGGGACAGGGCAGCCCCAGCATTTT
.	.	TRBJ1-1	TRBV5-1	CASKKAAEPSMNTEAFF	TGCGCCAGCAAAAAAGCGGCGGAGCCTTCTATGAACACTGAAGCTTTCTTT
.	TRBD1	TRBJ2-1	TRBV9	CASSVFRTGPSSYNEQFF	TGTGCCAGCAGCGTTTTCAGGACAGGGCCGAGCTCCTACAATGAGCAGTTCTTC
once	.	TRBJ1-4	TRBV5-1	CASSPLGGNQEKLFF	TGCGCCAGCAGCCCCCTAGGAGGGAACCAGGAAAAACTGTTTTTT
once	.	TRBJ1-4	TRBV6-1	CASSEAPGVVEKLFF	TGTGCCAGCAGTGAAGCACCGGGGGTGGTTGAAAAACTGTTTTTT
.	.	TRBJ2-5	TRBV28	CASSFSAGVGMETQYF	TGTGCCAGCAGTTTTTCGGCAGGGGTTGGTATGGAGACCCAGTACTTC